This TCR beta chain was retrieved from a study of PD-L1 blockade in urothelial cancer. Study in general: Study patients had been treated with 0 to 3 previous chemotherapy regimens. Notes on the study in general: At the 3-week point, tumor-associated blood clones expanded more in durable-benefit patients.

Comments on this clone: Antigen: not known.

Time point described: peripheral blood 6 weeks after treatment start. Data came from immunoSEQ multiplex PCR; TCRdb stores just in-frame clones and leaves some out. Found here are tens of thousands of clones, approximately 90% of them singletons; the top ten hold approximately 0.89%. The sequence derives from a woman aged 80 or over with urothelial cancer. The sequencing used PBMCs, collected around atezolizumab (anti-PD-L1) treatment.

The CDR3 nucleotides read TGTGCCAGCAGCGGACTGGGGGCCCAAGAGACCCAGTACTTC. It specifies CASSGLGAQETQYF. J is TRBJ2-5 and V is TRBV25-1; possibly TRBD1 for D (6 bases). The CDR3 is 14 amino acids. Trimming removed 6 bases from V and 1 base from J, with 12 bases in between. Germline V CDR1 and CDR2: MGHDK, SYGVNS.